The 22 T cell receptor beta chains given below trace back to one sample, sequenced in a study of CD8 T cells in ankylosing spondylitis. TCRdb reprocessed the 5' RACE reads via MiXCR and lists one record per CDR3 protein. The data show more than 110,000 distinct CDR3 sequences, roughly 8.4% seen once. Sequenced sample: synovial fluid, either unsorted or a sorted T cell fraction (not recorded which). These TCRs come from a male donor with ankylosing spondylitis.

The chain joins TRBV29-1 to TRBJ2-5, with D possibly being TRBD2 (5 bases). V was pared by 7 bases and J by 2 bases, with 11 bases between. Germline V gene data show CDR1 as SQVTM and CDR2 as ANQGSEA. This CDR3 comprises 12 residues. CDR3 residues: CSAAEAQETQYF. CDR3 bases: TGCAGCGCCGCGGAGGCGCAAGAGACCCAGTACTTC.

Remarks on this clonotype: With a much larger clone just one base away, this may be a read error. The rearrangement joins TRBV7-9 to TRBJ1-2, with D possibly TRBD1 on 5 matching bases. The length of the CDR3 is 14 residues. CDR1 SEHNR and CDR2 FQNEAQ come from the germline V gene (reference sequence). CDR3 DNA: TGTCCCAGCAGACCACGAGACAGTCCCTATGGCTACACCTTC. This encodes CPSRPRDSPYGYTF.

This clonotype was detected only a few times. This chain connects TRBV9 to TRBJ2-7, with D unresolved. Germline assignment: CDR1 SGDLS and CDR2 YYNGEE. The CDR3 runs 14 residues. Trimming stripped 0 bases from V and 1 base from J, with 8 bases between. DNA for the CDR3: TGTGCCAGCAGCGTAGTTCCGGATTCCTACGAGCAGTACTTC. It translates to CASSVVPDSYEQYF.

This rearrangement joins TRBV6-1 to TRBJ2-1, with a tentative D call TRBD1 (5 bases). The germline gives CDR1 MNHNS, CDR2 SASEGT. The CDR3 consists of 18 residues. V was cut by 7 bases and J by 4 bases, with 26 bases left in between. CDR3 loop: CASTPGVLTGYRYNEQFF. CDR3 bases: TGTGCCAGCACCCCTGGGGTTCTAACAGGTTATCGATACAATGAGCAGTTCTTC.

The chain is built from TRBV4-1 and TRBJ2-7; 10 bases align to TRBD1. Unmatched junction bases numbered 2, after V lost 2 bases and J lost 4 bases. From germline, CDR1 is MGHRA and CDR2 YSYEKL. This CDR3 comprises 14 residues. The CDR3 protein is CASSQLDRGYEQYF. The CDR3 DNA reads as TGCGCCAGCAGCCAACTGGACAGGGGGTACGAGCAGTACTTC.

This clonotype was recorded many times. The rearrangement joins TRBV5-1 to TRBJ2-5; TRBD1 aligns across 7 bases. V gave up 1 base and J gave up 2 bases; unmatched junction bases: 8. Germline V gives CDR1 SGHRS, CDR2 YFSETQ. The CDR3 contains 16 residues. The CDR3 nucleotides read TGCGCCAGCAGCTTGACGGGACAGTTCCTACAAGAGACCCAGTACTTC. It codes for CASSLTGQFLQETQYF. The full variable domain, in which reference TRBV5-1 and TRBJ2-5 provide the parts outside the CDR3, is KAGVTQTPRYLIKTRGQQVTLSCSPISGHRSVSWYQQTPGQGLQFLFEYFSETQRNKGNFPGRFSGRQFSNSRSEMNVSTLELGDSALYLCASSLTGQFLQETQYFGPGTRLLVL.

In this sample, this clonotype turned up a few times. J is TRBJ1-3 and V is TRBV2; a weak D match, TRBD1 (6 bases). This CDR3 contains 13 residues. V lost 10 bases, J lost 4 bases, and 14 bases lay in between. Looked up from germline, CDR1 is SNHLY and CDR2 is FYNNEI. As DNA, the CDR3 is TGTGCCACCAACCGGGACATCGGAAACACCATATATTTT. Translation gives CATNRDIGNTIYF.

Many counts were recorded for this clonotype. The chain uses TRBV20-1 and TRBJ1-5; possibly TRBD1 for D (5 bases). The CDR3 has 15 residues. Germline-derived CDR1 and CDR2 are DFQATT and SNEGSKA (reference sequence). V lost 6 bases and J 2 bases, leaving 17 bases between the germline ends. The CDR3 DNA sequence: TGCAGTGCCCGACCACGGGGACGGGGCAATCAGCCCCAGCATTTT. This gives the protein CSARPRGRGNQPQHF.

This clonotype was found a few times. The CDR3 reads CSARAVIPRNTEAFF. DNA for the CDR3: TGCAGTGCTAGAGCGGTAATACCGAGGAACACTGAAGCTTTCTTT. This chain joins TRBV20-1 and TRBJ1-1; D ambiguous. Germline V gene data show CDR1 as DFQATT and CDR2 as SNEGSKA (reference sequence). This CDR3 contains 15 residues. Trimming removed 1 base at V and 1 base at J, with 13 bases between.

The sample holds many counts of this clonotype. The chain carries TRBV20-1 and TRBJ1-1, with a tentative D call TRBD1 (5 bases). The CDR3 totals 13 residues. The V end lost 6 bases, the J end lost 0 bases, and 11 bases lay between the germline ends. Germline V gene lookup returns CDR1 DFQATT and CDR2 SNEGSKA (reference sequence). Written as DNA, the CDR3 is TGCAGTGCCGGGGGGACGGTGAACACTGAAGCTTTCTTT. Protein product: CSAGGTVNTEAFF.

At least ten counts were recorded for this clonotype. The V call is TRBV5-1, the J call TRBJ2-5; D is unresolved. Germline-derived CDR1 and CDR2 are SGHRS and YFSETQ. The CDR3 spans 13 residues. The V and J ends lost 4 bases and 5 bases respectively, with 12 bases between them. The DNA of the CDR3 is TGCGCCAGCAGCCCCGGACCTAGTGAGACCCAGTACTTC. This codes for CASSPGPSETQYF.

V is TRBV20-1 and J is TRBJ2-2, with 8 bases matching TRBD2. The V segment lost 4 bases and the J segment 5 bases; nucleotides outside the gene matches: 6. Germline V gives CDR1 DFQATT, CDR2 SNEGSKA (reference sequence). The CDR3 consists of 14 residues. The CDR3 nucleotides are TGCAGTGCTAAACGGGCTAGCGGGACCGGGGAGCTGTTTTTT. It is translated as CSAKRASGTGELFF.

This clonotype was observed at least ten times. V usage is TRBV20-1 and J usage is TRBJ2-1; TRBD2 aligns across 8 bases. The germline V gene encodes CDR1 DFQATT and CDR2 SNEGSKA (reference sequence). This CDR3 contains 16 residues. The V and J ends lost 0 bases and 9 bases, in that order; junction bases with no gene match: 13. CDR3 coding DNA: TGCAGTGCTAGAGACCCTCGAGCGGGAGTGGTGGGTGAGCAGTTCTTC. Amino acid sequence: CSARDPRAGVVGEQFF.

The chain combines TRBV6-2 or TRBV6-3 with TRBJ1-5; 8 positions agree with TRBD1. Germline V gene lookup returns CDR1 MNHEY and CDR2 SVGEGT. The CDR3 length is 21 residues. V lost 3 bases, J lost 9 bases, and 28 bases stayed unmatched. In DNA form, the CDR3 reads TGTGCCAGCAGTTATCGGGGTGGGATCGGGACAGGAAAACGCTTGTTACGGCCCCAGCATTTT. Its translation: CASSYRGGIGTGKRLLRPQHF.

This chain joins TRBV7-2 and TRBJ1-1, with 7 positions matching TRBD1. The CDR3 spans 15 residues. Trimming cost V 5 bases and J 1 base; bases outside gene matches: 7. CDR1 is SGHTA, CDR2 FQGNSA, per germline. CDR3: CASSPQGGGNTEAFF. The CDR3, as DNA: TGTGCCAGCAGCCCCCAGGGGGGGGGGAACACTGAAGCTTTCTTT.

This clonotype was counted a few times. The chain employs TRBV30 and TRBJ2-1; D uncertain. The CDR3 has 13 amino acids. Germline loops: CDR1 GTSNPN, CDR2 SVGIG (reference sequence). Trimming took 3 bases from V and 5 from J, leaving 11 bases between them. The CDR3 nucleotides read TGTGCCTGGAGGCAACCCAGAGACAATGAGCAGTTCTTC. Protein product: CAWRQPRDNEQFF.

This clonotype was seen ten or more times. V and J are TRBV20-1 and TRBJ1-1; possibly TRBD1 for D (6 bases). V lost 6 bases and J 6 bases, leaving 11 bases between the germline ends. The CDR3 runs to 11 residues. Germline V lookup: CDR1 DFQATT, CDR2 SNEGSKA (reference sequence). The CDR3 loop is CSAHRAAEAFF. The DNA for the CDR3 is TGCAGTGCCCACAGGGCGGCTGAAGCTTTCTTT.

This clonotype was counted ten times or more. J is TRBJ1-2 and V is TRBV6-5, with D unclear. Per the germline V gene, CDR1 is MNHEY and CDR2 is SVGAGI. Trimming took off 2 bases at V and 6 bases at J, with 7 bases between the two ends. The CDR3 runs to 12 residues. CDR3 residues: CASSYNGDGYTF. In DNA form, the CDR3 reads TGTGCCAGCAGTTACAACGGGGATGGCTACACCTTC.

The chain has TRBV7-6 and TRBJ2-7, with 10 bases identical to TRBD1. V lost 5 bases and J lost 4; bases outside the gene matches: 5. From germline, CDR1 is SGHVS and CDR2 FNYEAQ. The CDR3 runs to 14 residues. CDR3 protein: CASSPRQGAYEQYF. Here the CDR3 DNA reads TGTGCCAGCAGCCCGCGACAGGGGGCTTACGAGCAGTACTTC.

V is TRBV20-1 and J is TRBJ2-2; TRBD2 matches at 15 bases. Germline values: CDR1 DFQATT, CDR2 SNEGSKA (reference sequence). This CDR3 comprises 15 residues. V lost 6 bases to trimming and J lost 9 bases; unmatched junction nucleotides: 8. The CDR3 DNA reads TGCAGTGCGGATGGACTAGCGGGAGGGCCACGGGAGCTGTTTTTT. Its protein product is CSADGLAGGPRELFF.

The chain is built from TRBV11-2 and TRBJ1-2; no definite D call. Germline-derived CDR1 and CDR2 are SGHAT and FQNNGV. The V end was cut by 0 bases, the J end by 4 bases, with 6 bases between. CDR3 length: 13 amino acids. CDR3: CASSLDAVYGYTF. The CDR3 coding sequence is TGTGCCAGCAGCTTAGATGCGGTCTATGGCTACACCTTC.

The chain carries TRBV20-1 and TRBJ1-1; possible D gene TRBD1, 6 bases. The CDR3 loop spans 15 amino acids. Trimming cost V 3 bases and J 0 bases, with 14 bases left between them. Germline CDR1 and CDR2: DFQATT and SNEGSKA (reference sequence). The CDR3 sequence is CSARVRTELNTEAFF. For the CDR3, the DNA is TGCAGTGCTAGGGTCCGGACAGAGCTGAACACTGAAGCTTTCTTT.